Listed below are T cell receptor beta chains from one sample, sequenced in a study of cytomegalovirus exposure and HLA in healthy donors. Sequenced by immunoSEQ multiplex PCR; TCRdb stores in-frame clones only, minus some. The sample lists about 120,000 clones; 15% were seen once. Material for sequencing was PBMCs. These receptors were taken from a woman aged 18-29 years in good health and CMV-seronegative. The CDR3 runs from the conserved cysteine through the conserved F or W. A D gene is named only where the DNA matches it firmly. Expanded clones are given a class, and other clones once, few, many or no size at all.

J gene	clone size	V gene	D gene	CDR3 DNA	CDR3 protein
TRBJ2-7	-	TRBV11-2	-	TGTGCCAGCAGCTTAATGGGGCGGGGGACATCCTACGAGCAGTACTTC	CASSLMGRGTSYEQYF
TRBJ2-5	-	TRBV7-2	-	TGTGCCAGCAGCGGGACACACCCTGGTCAAGAGACCCAGTACTTC	CASSGTHPGQETQYF
TRBJ1-1	-	TRBV7-2	-	TGTGCCAGCAGCCCACAGGGTTGGCAGGCCGGGGCTTTCTTT	CASSPQGWQAGAFF
TRBJ2-7	-	TRBV13	TRBD1	TGTGCCAGCAGCCTTTGGACAGGGGCTGGGTACGAGCAGTACTTC	CASSLWTGAGYEQYF
TRBJ2-5	few	TRBV11-2	TRBD2	TGTGCCAGCAGCCAAGAACTAGCGGGGGTAGAGACCCAGTACTTC	CASSQELAGVETQYF
TRBJ1-1	-	TRBV5-4	-	TGTGCCAGCAACCTTGGGGGCGGAACTGAAGCTTTCTTT	CASNLGGGTEAFF
TRBJ2-4	-	TRBV14	-	TGTGCCAGCAGCCGATTAGCCGGGGACTTTAGAGCCAAAAACATTCAGTACTTC	CASSRLAGDFRAKNIQYF
TRBJ2-7	-	TRBV19	TRBD1	TGTGCCAGTAGTGAGGCAGGGGGAGAGCAGTACTTC	CASSEAGGEQYF
TRBJ2-6	few	TRBV25-1	-	TGTGCCAGCAGCCTCGGCCCGGGGGTAGGGGCCAACGTCCTGACTTTC	CASSLGPGVGANVLTF
TRBJ2-7	few	TRBV7-9	TRBD2	TGTGCCAGCAGCTTGGGGAGGGTCGGCGAGCAGTACTTC	CASSLGRVGEQYF
TRBJ2-7	-	TRBV15	-	TGTGCCACCAGCAGAGATCTAGGGGTTTGGGCCTACGAGCAGTACTTC	CATSRDLGVWAYEQYF
TRBJ2-7	few	TRBV14	TRBD1	TGTGCCAGCAGCCCGACAGGGGGCGGTTCCTACGAGCAGTACTTC	CASSPTGGGSYEQYF
TRBJ1-6	-	TRBV30	-	TGTGCCTGGAGTGTCGGCGGAAATTCACCCCTCCACTTT	CAWSVGGNSPLHF
TRBJ2-3	-	TRBV5-1	TRBD2	TGCGCCAGCAGCTTGCTAGCGGAGCCCACAGATACGCAGTATTTT	CASSLLAEPTDTQYF
TRBJ2-7	-	TRBV19	-	TGTGCCAGTCGCCCTTGGGGGGACAGCACCGAGCAGTACTTC	CASRPWGDSTEQYF
TRBJ1-1	few	TRBV2	TRBD1	TGTGCCAGCAGGGGACAGGTTGCCACTGAAGCTTTCTTT	CASRGQVATEAFF